These 8 T cell receptor beta chains originate from one sample sequenced in a study of blood T cell repertoires in COVID-19. This table comes from immunoSEQ multiplex PCR, and its TCRdb copy is limited to in-frame clones, with some not included. This sample has over 85,000 clones, with roughly 80% found just once. Sample: peripheral blood. The receptors stem from a human donor in a cohort sampled during active COVID-19.

This chain connects TRBV19 to TRBJ2-3, with TRBD2 identical over 8 bases. CDR3 length: 16 amino acids. The V gene's germline CDR1 is LNHDA and CDR2 SQIVND (reference sequence). The junction had 11 bases not matched to a gene; V was cut back by 5 bases and J by 4 bases. The CDR3: CASSVRAGVLPDTQYF. The CDR3 DNA reads as TGTGCCAGTAGTGTTAGAGCGGGAGTCCTCCCAGATACGCAGTATTTT.

The chain uses TRBV7-6 and TRBJ1-3, with D hard to call. Germline V gives CDR1 SGHVS, CDR2 FNYEAQ. This CDR3 comprises 14 residues. The V gene lost 0 bases and the J gene lost 4 bases, with 7 bases spanning the gap. CDR3 region: CASSLARSGNTIYF. The CDR3 nucleotides are TGTGCCAGCAGCTTAGCGCGTTCAGGAAACACCATATATTTT.

The chain links TRBV9 to TRBJ2-1, with 9 bases identical to TRBD1. Germline CDR1 SGDLS, CDR2 YYNGEE. The CDR3 spans 16 residues. V gave up 3 bases and J gave up 6 bases; unmatched junction bases: 10. The CDR3 coding sequence is TGTGCCAGCAGCGCACGTGCCGGGACAGGGTCCAATGAGCAGTTCTTC. Translating gives CASSARAGTGSNEQFF.

The rearrangement joins TRBV20-1 to TRBJ1-1; TRBD1 might be the D (5 bases). Trimming shortened V by 3 bases and J by 3 bases, and 11 bases separated the two germline ends. CDR1 is DFQATT and CDR2 is SNEGSKA in the germline V gene (reference sequence). The CDR3 loop spans 13 amino acids. The CDR3 is CSASGAWDTEAFF. DNA of the CDR3: TGCAGTGCTAGTGGGGCGTGGGACACTGAAGCTTTCTTT.

DNA of the CDR3: TGTGCCAGCAGCCCAACAGGGGGCGTGAACACTGAAGCTTTCTTT. It encodes CASSPTGGVNTEAFF. The V gene is TRBV3-1 (or the pseudogene TRBV3-2), the J gene TRBJ1-1; TRBD1 matches 9 bases. CDR3 size: 15 residues. With V trimmed by 4 bases and J by 0 bases, 3 bases remained unmatched. Looked up from germline, CDR1 is LGHDT and CDR2 is YNNKEL (reference sequence).

This chain links TRBV10-1 with TRBJ2-1; no reliable D call. Germline V gene sequence: CDR1 WNHNN, CDR2 SYGVQD (reference sequence). This CDR3 region has 13 residues. V lost 7 bases and J 0 bases, leaving 7 bases between the germline ends. Here the CDR3 reads CASTQDSYNEQFF. CDR3 coding DNA: TGCGCCAGCACCCAGGACTCCTACAATGAGCAGTTCTTC.

The CDR3 reads CASSKVPATSLSPYF. CDR3 coding DNA: TGTGCCAGCAGCAAAGTGCCGGCGACTAGCCTCTCTCCGTATTTT. V is TRBV9 and J is TRBJ2-3; 7 nucleotides line up with TRBD2. CDR3 size: 15 residues. Germline CDR1 is SGDLS and CDR2 is YYNGEE. Unmatched junction bases numbered 19, after V lost 4 bases and J lost 14 bases.

The J gene is TRBJ2-2, the V gene TRBV6-2 or TRBV6-3; D is unresolved. This CDR3 comprises 14 residues. Trimming removed 0 bases at V and 6 bases at J, with 8 bases between. The germline gives CDR1 MNHEY, CDR2 SVGEGT. DNA of the CDR3: TGTGCCAGCAGTTACTCGAGGCATTCCGGGGAGCTGTTTTTT. Residues: CASSYSRHSGELFF.